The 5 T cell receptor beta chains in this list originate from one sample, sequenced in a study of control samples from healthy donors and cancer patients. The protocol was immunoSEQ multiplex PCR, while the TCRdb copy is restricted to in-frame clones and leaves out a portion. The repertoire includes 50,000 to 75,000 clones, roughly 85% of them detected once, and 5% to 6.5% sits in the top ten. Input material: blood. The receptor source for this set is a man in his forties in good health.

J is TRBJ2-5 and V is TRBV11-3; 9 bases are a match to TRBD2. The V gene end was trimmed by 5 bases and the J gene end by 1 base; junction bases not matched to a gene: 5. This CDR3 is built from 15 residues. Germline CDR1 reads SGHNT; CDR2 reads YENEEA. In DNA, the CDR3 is TGTGCCAGCAGCAAAGGGACTAGCCTCCAAGAGACCCAGTACTTC. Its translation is CASSKGTSLQETQYF.

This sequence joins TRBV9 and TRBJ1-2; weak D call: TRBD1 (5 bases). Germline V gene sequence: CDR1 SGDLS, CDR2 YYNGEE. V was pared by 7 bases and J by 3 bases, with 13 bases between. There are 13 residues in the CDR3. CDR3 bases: TGTGCCAGCTCCAGGGTTGGTGACTATGGCTACACCTTC. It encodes CASSRVGDYGYTF.

The CDR3 protein is CASSPQTGGYTDTQYF. DNA of the CDR3: TGTGCCAGCTCACCACAGACGGGAGGTTACACAGATACGCAGTATTTT. The chain carries TRBV18 and TRBJ2-3; 7 bases line up with TRBD2. This CDR3 contains 16 residues. Per germline, CDR1 KGHSH and CDR2 LQKENI. The trim removed 1 base at V and 2 bases at J, leaving 6 bases unmatched.

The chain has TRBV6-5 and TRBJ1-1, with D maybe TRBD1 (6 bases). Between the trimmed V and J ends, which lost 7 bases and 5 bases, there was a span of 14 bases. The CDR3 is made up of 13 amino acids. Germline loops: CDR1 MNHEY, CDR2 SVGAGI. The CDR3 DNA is TGTGCCAGCACGGCAGGGGCTCGGACTGAAGCTTTCTTT. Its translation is CASTAGARTEAFF.

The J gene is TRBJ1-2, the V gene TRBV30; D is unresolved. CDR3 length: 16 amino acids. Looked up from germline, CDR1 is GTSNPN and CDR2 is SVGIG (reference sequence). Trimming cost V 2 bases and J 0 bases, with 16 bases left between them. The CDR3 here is CAWSNPGTLSNYGYTF. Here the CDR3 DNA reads TGTGCCTGGAGTAACCCGGGTACGCTATCTAACTATGGCTACACCTTC.